The 25 T cell receptor beta chains in this list originate from one sample, sequenced in a study of cytomegalovirus exposure and HLA in healthy donors. PCR used 60 Vbeta primers and 13 Jbeta primers. Data came from immunoSEQ multiplex PCR; TCRdb stores just in-frame clones and leaves some out. The sample lists around 150,000 clones, about 72% occurring once. The sequenced material came from PBMCs. These receptors were taken from a man under 40 in good health and CMV-seropositive.

The rearrangement joins TRBV7-9 to TRBJ1-2; the D is unclear. Germline V gene data show CDR1 as SEHNR and CDR2 as FQNEAQ (reference sequence). This CDR3 is built from 16 residues. V lost 5 bases, J lost 4 bases, and 20 bases lay in between. CDR3 protein: CASSAPGLNRGYGYTF. The CDR3 nucleotides read TGTGCCAGCAGCGCTCCGGGTCTCAACCGGGGCTATGGCTACACCTTC.

The chain carries TRBV15 and TRBJ1-2; a possible D gene is TRBD1 (6 bases). The V and J ends lost 1 base and 3 bases respectively, with 15 bases between them. This CDR3 is 16 amino acids long. CDR1 LNHNV and CDR2 YYDKDF come from the germline V gene (reference sequence). CDR3 in amino acids: CATSRGGEGGDYGYTF. The CDR3 region has the DNA TGTGCCACCAGCAGAGGTGGGGAGGGGGGAGACTATGGCTACACCTTC.

The chain combines TRBV5-4 with TRBJ2-3, with 12 bases matching TRBD2. There are 16 residues in the CDR3. CDR1 is SGHNT and CDR2 is YYREEE in the germline V gene (reference sequence). The V and J ends lost 3 bases and 0 bases, in that order; junction bases with no gene match: 2. CDR3 sequence reads: CASSSGLAGSTDTQYF. CDR3 DNA sequence: TGTGCCAGCAGCTCAGGACTAGCGGGAAGCACAGATACGCAGTATTTT.

The count of this clone is one. The CDR3 region is CASRYRGPSYNEQFF. CDR3 coding DNA: TGTGCCAGCAGATACAGGGGGCCTTCCTACAATGAGCAGTTCTTC. V usage is TRBV6-6 and J usage is TRBJ2-1; 9 bases match TRBD1. The CDR3 is 15 residues long. With 6 bases clipped from V and 1 base from J, the junction kept 4 bases outside the gene matches. CDR1 and CDR2 from the germline V gene are MNHNY and SVGAGI (reference sequence).

This clone was seen only a few times. This chain joins TRBV9 and TRBJ2-1; D might be TRBD1 (5 bases). The CDR3 sequence is 13 residues long. V was trimmed by 2 bases and J by 4 bases, leaving 7 bases between them. CDR1 SGDLS and CDR2 YYNGEE come from the germline V gene. CDR3 coding DNA: TGTGCCAGCAGCGTCGACAGATACAATGAGCAGTTCTTC. It translates to CASSVDRYNEQFF.

The chain combines TRBV6-5 with TRBJ1-1; 7 bases map to TRBD1. V lost 7 bases and J lost 1; bases outside the gene matches: 6. Germline V gene lookup returns CDR1 MNHEY and CDR2 SVGAGI. The CDR3 covers 14 residues. The CDR3 DNA is TGTGCCAGCACTCTGACAGGGTCGAACACTGAAGCTTTCTTT. It encodes CASTLTGSNTEAFF.

V and J are TRBV2 and TRBJ2-5; D may be TRBD1 (5 bases). CDR3 length: 13 amino acids. V was clipped by 6 bases and J by 9 bases, with 17 bases between them. Per germline, CDR1 SNHLY and CDR2 FYNNEI. The DNA for the CDR3 is TGTGCCAGCAGAAACAGGACCTACGAGCCCCAGTACTTC. Amino acids: CASRNRTYEPQYF.

The chain is built from TRBV7-9 and TRBJ2-7; 12 positions match TRBD2. The CDR3 contains 16 residues. V gave up 5 bases and J gave up 0 bases; unmatched junction bases: 5. Germline assignment: CDR1 SEHNR and CDR2 FQNEAQ (reference sequence). In nucleotides, the CDR3 is TGTGCCAGCAGCGATAAGACTAGCGGGAGCTCCTACGAGCAGTACTTC. It encodes CASSDKTSGSSYEQYF.

The chain carries TRBV12-5 and TRBJ1-3; 7 nucleotides align to TRBD1. V shed 4 bases and J 5 bases; nucleotides not matched to a gene: 2. The germline gives CDR1 LGHNT, CDR2 FRNRAP. The CDR3 runs 13 residues. The CDR3 DNA reads TGTGCTAGTGGTTCACAGGGGCGAAACACCATATATTTT. This translates into CASGSQGRNTIYF.

This chain connects TRBV7-2 to TRBJ2-7, with a weak D call TRBD1 (5 bases). Trimming left V 3 bases short and J 1 base short, with 13 bases between. This CDR3 region has 15 residues. Germline V gene sequence: CDR1 SGHTA, CDR2 FQGNSA. The CDR3 loop is CASSFANRNSYEQYF. CDR3 nucleotide sequence: TGTGCCAGCAGCTTCGCGAACAGGAATTCCTACGAGCAGTACTTC.

In nucleotides, the CDR3 is TGTGCCAGCAGGAAAACAGGGAATCAGCCCCAGCATTTT. Translation: CASRKTGNQPQHF. The chain links TRBV28 to TRBJ1-5, with D perhaps TRBD1 (6 bases). V was trimmed by 6 bases and J by 4 bases, leaving 10 bases between them. This CDR3 is 13 amino acids long. Germline V gene lookup returns CDR1 MDHEN and CDR2 SYDVKM.

The chain carries TRBV4-1 and TRBJ1-2, with D possibly being TRBD1 (6 bases). Germline CDR1 is MGHRA and CDR2 is YSYEKL. V dropped 6 bases and J dropped 0 bases, with 17 bases sitting between them. The CDR3 is 16 amino acids. The CDR3, as DNA: TGCGCCAGCAGTCCAAACTTTGGACAGACTAACTATGGCTACACCTTC. Translated, it gives CASSPNFGQTNYGYTF.

The V gene is TRBV19, the J gene TRBJ1-1; the match to TRBD1 covers 8 bases. The CDR3 covers 14 residues. Germline CDR1 and CDR2: LNHDA and SQIVND (reference sequence). J gave up 5 bases and V 5 bases, and 7 bases lay outside the gene matches. CDR3 in DNA: TGTGCCAGTAGTGTAGGACAGGGAAGTACTGAAGCTTTCTTT. Translation: CASSVGQGSTEAFF.

The chain links TRBV27 to TRBJ2-5; no clear D. The J call is uncertain, as TRBJ2-7 better fits the DNA end. This CDR3 is 13 amino acids long. The V gene's germline CDR1 is MNHEY and CDR2 SMNVEV (reference sequence). The CDR3 bases are TGTGCCAGCGCCCTGGGCAACAGCTACGAGCAGTACTTC. It specifies CASALGNSYEQYF.

The gene calls are TRBV19 and TRBJ2-3, with D tentatively TRBD1 (5 bases). V lost 5 bases, J lost 6 bases, and 12 bases lay in between. This CDR3 contains 13 residues. From germline, CDR1 is LNHDA and CDR2 SQIVND (reference sequence). CDR3: CASSPGQGDTQYF. Here the CDR3 DNA reads TGTGCCAGTAGTCCAGGGCAAGGGGATACGCAGTATTTT. The whole variable domain, filled in from reference TRBV19 and TRBJ2-3, reads DGGITQSPKYLFRKEGQNVTLSCEQNLNHDAMYWYRQDPGQGLRLIYYSQIVNDFQKGDIAEGYSVSREKKESFPLTVTSAQKNPTAFYLCASSPGQGDTQYFGPGTRLTVL.

Of note for this clone: Other DNA sequences from this sample encode an identical CDR3 as well. The genes are TRBV2 and TRBJ1-1; TRBD1 matches 11 bases. Germline CDR1 is SNHLY and CDR2 is FYNNEI. The CDR3 is 13 amino acids. V shed 6 bases and J 11 bases; nucleotides not matched to a gene: 8. CDR3 region: CASRDRGRLEAFF. Here the CDR3 DNA reads TGTGCCAGCAGGGACAGGGGGCGGCTTGAGGCTTTCTTT.

V usage is TRBV11-1 and J usage is TRBJ2-7; 7 bases line up with TRBD1. CDR1 SGHAT and CDR2 FQDESV come from the germline V gene (reference sequence). V gave up 5 bases and J gave up 1 base; unmatched junction bases: 2. CDR3 length: 13 residues. The CDR3 nucleotides read TGTGCCAGCAGCGCGACAGGGTCCTACGAGCAGTACTTC. It specifies CASSATGSYEQYF.

There are a few counts of this clone. V usage is TRBV7-2 and J usage is TRBJ2-1; 7 bases agree with TRBD2. Germline V gene data show CDR1 as SGHTA and CDR2 as FQGNSA. The trim removed 5 bases at V and 6 bases at J, leaving 7 bases unmatched. This CDR3 comprises 14 residues. The CDR3 loop reads CASSPWGGVNEQFF. The CDR3 coding sequence is TGTGCCAGCAGCCCGTGGGGGGGGGTCAATGAGCAGTTCTTC.

The chain uses TRBV5-1 and TRBJ2-1, with 8 bases aligning to TRBD2. CDR3 length equals 15 residues. The V gene's germline CDR1 is SGHRS and CDR2 YFSETQ. Germline trimming cut 4 bases from V and 1 base from J; bases unmatched to any gene: 4. In nucleotides, the CDR3 is TGCGCCAGCAGCCCCGGGGGGGCGTCCTACAATGAGCAGTTCTTC. Translation: CASSPGGASYNEQFF.

The chain uses TRBV7-2 and TRBJ1-6, with 9 bases that match TRBD1. Germline V gives CDR1 SGHTA, CDR2 FQGNSA. The CDR3 spans 14 residues. Unmatched junction bases numbered 3, after V lost 5 bases and J lost 7 bases. CDR3 sequence: CASSPQGANSPLHF. The CDR3 nucleotides are TGTGCCAGCAGCCCACAGGGGGCGAATTCACCCCTCCACTTT.

The chain recombines TRBV28 with TRBJ1-5, with a weak D call TRBD1 (5 bases). The ends were cut back, 3 bases at V and 7 bases at J, with 13 bases in the middle. Germline assignment: CDR1 MDHEN and CDR2 SYDVKM. The CDR3 has 14 residues. The CDR3 nucleotides read TGTGCCAGCAGTTTGGAGGCTGGGGGGCAGCCCCAGCATTTT. Its protein product is CASSLEAGGQPQHF.

This clone was counted between two and nine times. The chain links TRBV5-1 to TRBJ2-5; TRBD2 might be the D (6 bases). The V end was cut by 0 bases, the J end by 7 bases, with 13 bases between. The germline CDR1 and CDR2 sequences are SGHRS and YFSETQ. The CDR3 covers 14 residues. DNA of the CDR3: TGCGCCAGCAGCTTGGACGGGAGCATAGGGACCCAGTACTTC. This translates into CASSLDGSIGTQYF.

The chain joins TRBV29-1 to TRBJ2-7; 11 bases align to TRBD1. Germline CDR1 and CDR2: SQVTM and ANQGSEA. J lost 2 bases, V lost 7 bases, and 10 bases had no gene match. The CDR3 has 15 residues. The CDR3 DNA reads as TGCAGCGCCGAAGCGACGGGACAGGGGGCCTACGAGCAGTACTTC. As protein: CSAEATGQGAYEQYF.

The rearrangement uses TRBV27 and TRBJ1-5; TRBD1 matches 7 bases. Germline lookup yields CDR1 MNHEY and CDR2 SMNVEV (reference sequence). The CDR3 has 12 amino acids. Losses at the gene ends were 5 bases for V and 9 bases for J; bases not matched to a gene: 4. The chain's CDR3 is CASSAHRGPQHF. As DNA, the CDR3 is TGTGCCAGCAGTGCCCACAGGGGGCCCCAGCATTTT.

The rearrangement joins TRBV12-5 to TRBJ2-1; 11 nucleotides match TRBD1. The trim removed 6 bases at V and 5 bases at J, leaving 3 bases unmatched. Germline V gene sequence: CDR1 LGHNT, CDR2 FRNRAP. This CDR3 has 14 amino acids. This CDR3 is CASGWDRGDNEQFF. The CDR3 nucleotides are TGTGCTAGTGGCTGGGACAGGGGGGACAATGAGCAGTTCTTC.